The 6 T cell receptor beta chains below all came from one sample that was sequenced in a study of response to subunit inactivated influenza vaccine. TCRdb ran MiXCR on the RT-PCR reads and lists one entry per CDR3 protein. The data contain a few hundred thousand distinct CDR3 sequences, about a tenth of them seen just once; the ten biggest clones take up about 12%. Material: PBMCs from blood, obtained about 6 weeks after vaccination. The receptors shown here come from a man aged 45-65 years who received an inactivated influenza vaccine.

The table lists this clonotype with a few counts. The V call is TRBV11-2, the J call TRBJ2-2, with TRBD1 identical over 7 bases. The CDR3 length is 14 residues. The junction had 7 bases not matched to a gene; V was cut back by 3 bases and J by 9 bases. CDR1 and CDR2 from the germline V gene are SGHAT and FQNNGV. CDR3 DNA: TGTGCCAGCAGCTTCGGCAGGGGGATCAGGGAGCTGTTTTTT. Translated: CASSFGRGIRELFF.

This clonotype was seen a handful of times. CDR3: CASSYSRRSVLGKTQYF. The CDR3 DNA sequence: TGTGCCAGCAGTTACTCGAGGCGCAGCGTACTTGGGAAGACCCAGTACTTC. This chain joins TRBV6-5 and TRBJ2-5; D is unclear. Trimming took 0 bases from V and 6 from J, leaving 20 bases between them. CDR3 length: 17 residues. Germline loops: CDR1 MNHEY, CDR2 SVGAGI.

This clonotype was counted between two and nine times. The chain joins TRBV14 to TRBJ2-2; D is perhaps TRBD2 (5 bases). Germline CDR1 SGHDN, CDR2 FVKESK. There are 14 residues in the CDR3. V shed 5 bases and J shed 5 bases, with 12 bases lying between them. This CDR3 reads CASSNLGGTGELFF. The CDR3 DNA sequence: TGTGCCAGCAGCAATCTAGGAGGTACCGGGGAGCTGTTTTTT.

This clonotype was recorded many times. This chain uses TRBV7-8 with TRBJ1-1; no clear D gene. Trimming cost V 5 bases and J 4 bases, with 8 bases left between them. The CDR3 spans 12 residues. Per germline, CDR1 SGHVS and CDR2 FQNEAQ. In nucleotides, the CDR3 is TGTGCCAGCAGCGTTATGTCCACTGAAGCTTTCTTT. Protein product: CASSVMSTEAFF.

This clonotype was observed a few times. The chain combines TRBV6-5 with TRBJ2-5, with 9 bases aligning to TRBD1. Germline CDR1 MNHEY, CDR2 SVGAGI. The junction had 6 bases not matched to a gene; V was cut back by 2 bases and J by 5 bases. This CDR3 region has 15 residues. The CDR3 here is CASSYAQGAGETQYF. CDR3 bases: TGTGCCAGCAGTTACGCACAGGGGGCAGGGGAGACCCAGTACTTC.

This chain's CDR3 is CASTSRWDSNPHEQFF. The CDR3 region has the DNA TGTGCCAGCACCTCAAGGTGGGACAGCAACCCCCATGAGCAGTTCTTC. V and J are TRBV5-6 and TRBJ2-1; 7 bases are a match to TRBD1. The CDR3 has 16 residues. The germline V gene has CDR1 SGHDT and CDR2 YYEEEE. The J segment lost 8 bases and the V segment lost 6 bases, leaving 17 bases of the junction unmatched. Using reference TRBV5-6 and TRBJ2-1 for the parts outside the CDR3, the full variable domain is DAGVTQSPTHLIKTRGQQVTLRCSPKSGHDTVSWYQQALGQGPQFIFQYYEEEERQRGNFPDRFSGHQFPNYSSELNVNALLLGDSALYLCASTSRWDSNPHEQFFGPGTRLTVL.